This T cell receptor beta chain was recorded in a study of blood T cells in healthy people across ages. V was cut by 1 base and J by 3 bases, with 11 bases left in between. CDR3 length: 15 amino acids. In germline, CDR1 is SGHRS, CDR2 YFSETQ. It was with a sample-barcoded 5' primer and a J-beta primer mix that a second PCR of about 7 to 12 cycles was run. Per sample, CDR3-containing paired-end reads numbered at least 2.5 million. TCRdb re-analysed the 5' RACE reads in MiXCR, keeping a single row per CDR3 protein. The sample comprises 650,000 to 1,000,000 distinct CDR3 sequences, under 40% of which are singletons, and under 15% rests with the top ten. In this sample, this clonotype turned up many times.

This receptor was taken from a man between 18 and 29 years old in good health. The sequencing sample was made of blood. V and J are TRBV5-1 and TRBJ2-1; possibly TRBD1 for D (5 bases). Here the CDR3 reads CASSLKGSGYNEQFF. The CDR3 nucleotides read TGCGCCAGCAGCTTGAAGGGGTCAGGCTACAATGAGCAGTTCTTC.